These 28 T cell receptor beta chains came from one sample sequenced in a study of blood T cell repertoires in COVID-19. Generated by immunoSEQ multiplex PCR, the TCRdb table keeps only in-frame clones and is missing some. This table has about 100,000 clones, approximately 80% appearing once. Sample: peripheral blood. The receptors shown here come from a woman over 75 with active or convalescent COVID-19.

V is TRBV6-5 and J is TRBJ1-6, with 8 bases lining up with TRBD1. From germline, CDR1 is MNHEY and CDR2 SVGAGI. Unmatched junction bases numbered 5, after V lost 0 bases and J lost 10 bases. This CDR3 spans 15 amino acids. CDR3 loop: CASSYSGTGVSPLHF. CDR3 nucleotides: TGTGCCAGCAGTTACTCTGGGACAGGTGTCTCACCCCTCCACTTT.

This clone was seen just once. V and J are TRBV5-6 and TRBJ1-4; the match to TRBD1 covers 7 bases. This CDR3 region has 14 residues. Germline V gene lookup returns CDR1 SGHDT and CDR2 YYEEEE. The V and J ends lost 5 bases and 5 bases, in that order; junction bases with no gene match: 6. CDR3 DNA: TGTGCCAGCAGAAGACAGGGTAGAAATGAAAAACTGTTTTTT. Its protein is CASRRQGRNEKLFF. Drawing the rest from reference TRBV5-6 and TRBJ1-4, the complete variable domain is DAGVTQSPTHLIKTRGQQVTLRCSPKSGHDTVSWYQQALGQGPQFIFQYYEEEERQRGNFPDRFSGHQFPNYSSELNVNALLLGDSALYLCASRRQGRNEKLFFGSGTQLSVL.

The CDR3 bases are TGTGCCAGCTCACGGGAAACAGGGACAGGAGGGTCAGAGACCCAGTACTTC. Translating gives CASSRETGTGGSETQYF. This rearrangement joins TRBV18 to TRBJ2-5; TRBD1 aligns across 8 bases. CDR3 length equals 17 residues. V lost 4 bases, J lost 4 bases, and 14 bases stayed unmatched. Germline lookup yields CDR1 KGHSH and CDR2 LQKENI.

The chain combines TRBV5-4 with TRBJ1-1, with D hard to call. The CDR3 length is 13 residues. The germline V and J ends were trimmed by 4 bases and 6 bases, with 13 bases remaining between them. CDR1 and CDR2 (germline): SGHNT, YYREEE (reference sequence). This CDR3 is CASSIPGWAEAFF. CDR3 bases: TGTGCCAGCAGCATCCCCGGGTGGGCTGAAGCTTTCTTT.

CDR3 sequence (DNA): TGTGCCAGCAACCCAGGGGAGAACACTGAAGCTTTCTTT. It yields the protein CASNPGENTEAFF. The J gene is TRBJ1-1, the V gene TRBV7-9; tentative D call: TRBD1 (6 bases). The CDR3 runs 13 residues. The germline V and J ends were trimmed by 7 bases and 1 base, with 10 bases remaining between them. Germline V CDR1 and CDR2: SEHNR, FQNEAQ (reference sequence).

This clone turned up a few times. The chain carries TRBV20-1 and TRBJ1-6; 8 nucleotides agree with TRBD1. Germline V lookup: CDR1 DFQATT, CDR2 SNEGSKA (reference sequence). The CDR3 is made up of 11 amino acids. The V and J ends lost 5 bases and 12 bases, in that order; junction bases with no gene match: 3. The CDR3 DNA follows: TGCAGTGCTCATACAGGGGGACCCCTCCACTTT. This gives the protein CSAHTGGPLHF.

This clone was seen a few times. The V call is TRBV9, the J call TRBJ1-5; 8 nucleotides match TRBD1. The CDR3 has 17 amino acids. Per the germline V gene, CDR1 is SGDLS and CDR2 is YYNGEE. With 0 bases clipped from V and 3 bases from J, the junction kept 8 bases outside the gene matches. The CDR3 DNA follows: TGTGCCAGCAGCGTAGTTTGGACAGGGAGGTCCAATCAGCCCCAGCATTTT. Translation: CASSVVWTGRSNQPQHF.

The CDR3 coding sequence is TGCGCCAGCAGCCGACACGACGTCGCGAACACCGGGGAGCTGTTTTTT. Its translation is CASSRHDVANTGELFF. The J gene is TRBJ2-2, the V gene TRBV5-1; D is undetermined. Trimming removed 4 bases at V and 0 bases at J, with 13 bases between. CDR1 is SGHRS and CDR2 is YFSETQ in the germline V gene. This CDR3 is 16 amino acids long.

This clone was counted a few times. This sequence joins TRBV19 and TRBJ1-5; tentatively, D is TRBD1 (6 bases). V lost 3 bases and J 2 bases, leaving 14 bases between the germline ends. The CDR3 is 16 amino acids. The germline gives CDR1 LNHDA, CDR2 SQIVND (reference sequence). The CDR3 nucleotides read TGTGCCAGTAGTATGCTCCAGGGGAGTGGCAATCAGCCCCAGCATTTT. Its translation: CASSMLQGSGNQPQHF.

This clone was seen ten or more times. CDR3 region: CASSYYSRVDTEAFF. The CDR3 DNA is TGTGCCAGCAGTTACTATAGCAGGGTTGACACTGAAGCTTTCTTT. The chain has TRBV6-5 and TRBJ1-1; weak D call: TRBD1 (5 bases). This CDR3 contains 15 residues. The V end lost 1 base, the J end lost 3 bases, and 12 bases lay between the germline ends. Germline CDR1 reads MNHEY; CDR2 reads SVGAGI.

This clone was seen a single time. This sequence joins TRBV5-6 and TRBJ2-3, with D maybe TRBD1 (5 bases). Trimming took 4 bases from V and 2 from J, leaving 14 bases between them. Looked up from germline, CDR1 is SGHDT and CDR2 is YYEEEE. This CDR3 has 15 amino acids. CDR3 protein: CASSRPGIFTDTQYF. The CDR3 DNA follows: TGTGCCAGCAGCCGTCCAGGGATTTTCACAGATACGCAGTATTTT.

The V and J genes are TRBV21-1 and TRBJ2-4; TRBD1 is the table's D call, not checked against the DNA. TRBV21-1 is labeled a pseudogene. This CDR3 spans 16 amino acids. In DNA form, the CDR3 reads TGTGCCAGCAGCAAAGAACGGACAGGGGGGAGGAACATTCAGTACTTC. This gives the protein CASSKERTGGRNIQYF.

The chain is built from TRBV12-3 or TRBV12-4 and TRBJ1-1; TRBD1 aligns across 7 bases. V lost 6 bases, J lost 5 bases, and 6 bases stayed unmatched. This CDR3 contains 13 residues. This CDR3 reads CASSYRGNTEAFF. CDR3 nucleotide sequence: TGTGCCAGCAGCTACAGGGGTAATACTGAAGCTTTCTTT.

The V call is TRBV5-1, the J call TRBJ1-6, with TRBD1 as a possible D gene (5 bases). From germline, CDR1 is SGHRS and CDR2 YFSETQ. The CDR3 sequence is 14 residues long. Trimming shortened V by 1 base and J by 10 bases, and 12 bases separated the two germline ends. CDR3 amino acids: CASSLPREGSPLHF. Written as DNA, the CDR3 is TGCGCCAGCAGCTTGCCCAGGGAAGGGTCACCCCTCCACTTT.

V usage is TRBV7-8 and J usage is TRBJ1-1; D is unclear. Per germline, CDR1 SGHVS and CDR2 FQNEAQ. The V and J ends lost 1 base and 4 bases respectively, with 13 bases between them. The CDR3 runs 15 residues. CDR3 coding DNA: TGTGCCAGCAGCTTAGTTGTTGGGAGGATCACTGAAGCTTTCTTT. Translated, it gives CASSLVVGRITEAFF.

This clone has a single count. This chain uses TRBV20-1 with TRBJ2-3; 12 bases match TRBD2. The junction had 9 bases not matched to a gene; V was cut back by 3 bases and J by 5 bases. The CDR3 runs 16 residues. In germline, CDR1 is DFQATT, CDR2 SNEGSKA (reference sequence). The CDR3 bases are TGCAGTGCTAGTTCTAGCGGGGGGGCGCGGGTAGATACGCAGTATTTT. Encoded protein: CSASSSGGARVDTQYF.

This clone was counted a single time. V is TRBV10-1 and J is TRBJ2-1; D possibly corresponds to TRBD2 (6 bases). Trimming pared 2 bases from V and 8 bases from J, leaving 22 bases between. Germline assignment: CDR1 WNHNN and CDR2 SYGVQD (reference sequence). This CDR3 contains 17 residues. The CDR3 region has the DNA TGCGCCAGCAGTGAGGGGTTAAGGCAAACCCCGGGGGATGAGCAGTTCTTC. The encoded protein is CASSEGLRQTPGDEQFF.

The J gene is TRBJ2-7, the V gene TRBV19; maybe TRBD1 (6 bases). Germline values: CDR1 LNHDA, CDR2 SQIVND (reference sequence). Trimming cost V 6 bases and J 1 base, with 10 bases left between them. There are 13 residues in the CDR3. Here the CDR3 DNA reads TGTGCCAGTAGCGCTGACAGGTCCTACGAGCAGTACTTC. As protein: CASSADRSYEQYF. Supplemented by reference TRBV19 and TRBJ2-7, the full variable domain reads DGGITQSPKYLFRKEGQNVTLSCEQNLNHDAMYWYRQDPGQGLRLIYYSQIVNDFQKGDIAEGYSVSREKKESFPLTVTSAQKNPTAFYLCASSADRSYEQYFGPGTRLTVT.

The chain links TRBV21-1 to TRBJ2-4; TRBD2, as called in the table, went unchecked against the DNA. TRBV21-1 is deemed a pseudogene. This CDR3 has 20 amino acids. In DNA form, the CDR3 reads TGTGCCAGCAGCAAAGAGAGGACTACCCGACACCCGTTCGCCAAAAACATTCAGTACTTC. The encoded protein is CASSKERTTRHPFAKNIQYF.

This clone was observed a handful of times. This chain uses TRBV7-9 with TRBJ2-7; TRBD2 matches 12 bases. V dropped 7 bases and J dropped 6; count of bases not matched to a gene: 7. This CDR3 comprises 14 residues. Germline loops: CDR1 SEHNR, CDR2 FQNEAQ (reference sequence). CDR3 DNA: TGTGCCAGCACCAAAGGGACTAGCGGGTTCGAGCAGTACTTC. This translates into CASTKGTSGFEQYF.

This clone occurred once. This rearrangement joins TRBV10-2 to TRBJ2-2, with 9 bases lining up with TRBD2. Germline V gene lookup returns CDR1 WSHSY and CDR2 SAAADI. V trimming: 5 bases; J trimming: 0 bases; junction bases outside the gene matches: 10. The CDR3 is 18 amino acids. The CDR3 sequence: CASSSRGSGGSNTGELFF. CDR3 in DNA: TGCGCCAGCAGTTCCCGGGGTAGCGGGGGATCGAACACCGGGGAGCTGTTTTTT.

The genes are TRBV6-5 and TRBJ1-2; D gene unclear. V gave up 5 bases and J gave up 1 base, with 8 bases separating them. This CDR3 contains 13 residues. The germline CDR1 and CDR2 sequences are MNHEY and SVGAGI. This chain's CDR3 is CASSKQFNYGYTF. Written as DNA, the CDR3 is TGTGCCAGCAGTAAACAGTTTAACTATGGCTACACCTTC.

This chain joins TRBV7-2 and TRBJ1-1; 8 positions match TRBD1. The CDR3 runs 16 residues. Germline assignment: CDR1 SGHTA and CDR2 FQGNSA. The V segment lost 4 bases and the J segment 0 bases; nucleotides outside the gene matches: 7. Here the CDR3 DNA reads TGTGCCAGCAGCTACAGGGGGGGGTCCATGAACACTGAAGCTTTCTTT. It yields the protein CASSYRGGSMNTEAFF.

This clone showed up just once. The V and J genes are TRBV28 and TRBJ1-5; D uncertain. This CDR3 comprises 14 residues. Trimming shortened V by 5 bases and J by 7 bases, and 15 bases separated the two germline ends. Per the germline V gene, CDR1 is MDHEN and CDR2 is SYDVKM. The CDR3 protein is CASSNAGGHQPQHF. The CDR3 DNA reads TGTGCCAGCAGTAACGCGGGAGGGCACCAGCCCCAGCATTTT. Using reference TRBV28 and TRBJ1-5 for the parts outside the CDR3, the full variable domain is DVKVTQSSRYLVKRTGEKVFLECVQDMDHENMFWYRQDPGLGLRLIYFSYDVKMKEKGDIPEGYSVSREKKERFSLILESASTNQTSMYLCASSNAGGHQPQHFGDGTRLSIL.

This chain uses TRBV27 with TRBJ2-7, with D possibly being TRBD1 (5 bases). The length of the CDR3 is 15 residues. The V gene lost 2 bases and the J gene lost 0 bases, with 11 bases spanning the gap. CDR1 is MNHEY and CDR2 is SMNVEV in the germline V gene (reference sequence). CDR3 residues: CASSLGAASSYEQYF. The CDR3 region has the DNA TGTGCCAGCAGTTTAGGGGCGGCGAGCTCCTACGAGCAGTACTTC.

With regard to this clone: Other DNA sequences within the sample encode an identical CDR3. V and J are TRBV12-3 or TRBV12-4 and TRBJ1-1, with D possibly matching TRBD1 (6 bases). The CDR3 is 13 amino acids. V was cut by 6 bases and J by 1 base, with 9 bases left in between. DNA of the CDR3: TGTGCCAGCAGCCGAGGGGGGAACACTGAAGCTTTCTTT. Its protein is CASSRGGNTEAFF.

The CDR3 loop reads CASSLYRTGNTEAFF. The CDR3 DNA reads TGTGCCAGCAGCTTGTATCGGACAGGGAACACTGAAGCTTTCTTT. The V gene is TRBV5-6, the J gene TRBJ1-1, with 7 bases fitting TRBD1. The CDR3 is 15 residues long. Germline V CDR1 and CDR2: SGHDT, YYEEEE. Trimming took 1 base from V and 1 from J; bases not matched to a gene: 4.

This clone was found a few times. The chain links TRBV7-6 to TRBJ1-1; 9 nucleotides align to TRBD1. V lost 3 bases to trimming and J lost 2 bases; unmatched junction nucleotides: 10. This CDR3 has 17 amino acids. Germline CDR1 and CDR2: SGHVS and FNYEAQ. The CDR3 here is CASSFTRTGAINTEAFF. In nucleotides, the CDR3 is TGTGCCAGCAGCTTCACTCGGACAGGGGCGATAAACACTGAAGCTTTCTTT.